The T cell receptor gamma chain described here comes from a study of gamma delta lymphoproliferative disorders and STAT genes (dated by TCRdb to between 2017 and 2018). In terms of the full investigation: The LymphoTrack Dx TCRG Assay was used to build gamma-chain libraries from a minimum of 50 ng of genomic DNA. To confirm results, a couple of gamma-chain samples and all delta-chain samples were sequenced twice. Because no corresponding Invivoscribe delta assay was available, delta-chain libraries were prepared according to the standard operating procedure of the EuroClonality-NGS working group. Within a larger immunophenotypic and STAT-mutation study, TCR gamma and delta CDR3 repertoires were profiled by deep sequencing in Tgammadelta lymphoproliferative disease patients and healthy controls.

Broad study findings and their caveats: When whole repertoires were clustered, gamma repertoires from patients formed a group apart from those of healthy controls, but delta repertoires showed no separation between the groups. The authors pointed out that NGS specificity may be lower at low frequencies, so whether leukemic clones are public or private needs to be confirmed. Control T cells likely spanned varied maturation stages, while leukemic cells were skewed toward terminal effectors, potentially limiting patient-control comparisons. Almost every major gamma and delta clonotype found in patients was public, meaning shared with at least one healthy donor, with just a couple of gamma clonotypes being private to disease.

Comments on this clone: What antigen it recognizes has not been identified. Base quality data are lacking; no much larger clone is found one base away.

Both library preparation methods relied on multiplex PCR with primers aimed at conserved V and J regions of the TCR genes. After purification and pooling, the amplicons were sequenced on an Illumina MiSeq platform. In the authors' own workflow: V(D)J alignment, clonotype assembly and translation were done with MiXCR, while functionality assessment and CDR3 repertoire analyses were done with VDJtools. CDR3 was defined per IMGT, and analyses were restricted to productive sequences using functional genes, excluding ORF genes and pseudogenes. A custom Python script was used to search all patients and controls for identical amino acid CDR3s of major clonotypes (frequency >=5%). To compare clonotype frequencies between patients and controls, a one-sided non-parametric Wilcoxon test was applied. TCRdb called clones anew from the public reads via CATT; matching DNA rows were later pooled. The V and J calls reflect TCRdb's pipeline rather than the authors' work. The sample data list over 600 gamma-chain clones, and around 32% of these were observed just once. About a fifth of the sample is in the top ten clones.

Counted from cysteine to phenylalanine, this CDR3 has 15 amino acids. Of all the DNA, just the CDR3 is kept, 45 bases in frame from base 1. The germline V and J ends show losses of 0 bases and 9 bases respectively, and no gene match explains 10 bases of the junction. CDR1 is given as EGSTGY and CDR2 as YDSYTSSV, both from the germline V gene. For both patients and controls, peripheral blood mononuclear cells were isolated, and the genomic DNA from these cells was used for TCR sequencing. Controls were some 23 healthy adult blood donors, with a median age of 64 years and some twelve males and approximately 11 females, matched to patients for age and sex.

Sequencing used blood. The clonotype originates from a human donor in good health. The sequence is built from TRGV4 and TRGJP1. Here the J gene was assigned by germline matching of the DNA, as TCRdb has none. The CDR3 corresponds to CATWDGLYGCWFKIF. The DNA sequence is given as TGTGCCACCTGGGATGGGCTGTATGGTTGTTGGTTCAAGATATTT.